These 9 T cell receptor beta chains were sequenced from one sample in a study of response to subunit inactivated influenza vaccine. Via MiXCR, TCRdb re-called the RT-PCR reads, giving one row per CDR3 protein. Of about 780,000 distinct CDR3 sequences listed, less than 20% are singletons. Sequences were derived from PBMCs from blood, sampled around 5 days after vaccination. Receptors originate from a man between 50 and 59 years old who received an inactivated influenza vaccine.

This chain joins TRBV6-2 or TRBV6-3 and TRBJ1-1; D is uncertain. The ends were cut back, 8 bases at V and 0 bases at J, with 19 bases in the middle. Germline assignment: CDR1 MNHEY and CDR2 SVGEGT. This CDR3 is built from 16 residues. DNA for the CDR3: TGTGCCAGCTCTCCCCCCGCGTCCGTGTTGAACACTGAAGCTTTCTTT. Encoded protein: CASSPPASVLNTEAFF.

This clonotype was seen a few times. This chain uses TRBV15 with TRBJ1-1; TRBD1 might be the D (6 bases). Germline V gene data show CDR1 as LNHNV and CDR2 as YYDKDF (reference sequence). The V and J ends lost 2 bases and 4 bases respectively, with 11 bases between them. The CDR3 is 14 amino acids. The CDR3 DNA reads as TGTGCCACCAGCAGACTCGGGGGCGGCACTGAAGCTTTCTTT. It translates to CATSRLGGGTEAFF.

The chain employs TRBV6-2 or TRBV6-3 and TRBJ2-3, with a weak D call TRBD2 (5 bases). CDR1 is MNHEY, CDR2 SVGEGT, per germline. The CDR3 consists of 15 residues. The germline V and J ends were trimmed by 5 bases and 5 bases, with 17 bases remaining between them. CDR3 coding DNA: TGTGCCAGCAGTACCCCGCGGACCGGGGAAGATACGCAGTATTTT. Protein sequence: CASSTPRTGEDTQYF.

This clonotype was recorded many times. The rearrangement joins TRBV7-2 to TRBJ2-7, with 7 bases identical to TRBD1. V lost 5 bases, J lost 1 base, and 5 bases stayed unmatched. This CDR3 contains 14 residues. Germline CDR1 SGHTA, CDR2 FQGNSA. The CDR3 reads CASSLDRASYEQYF. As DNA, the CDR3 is TGTGCCAGCAGCCTCGACAGGGCATCCTACGAGCAGTACTTC.

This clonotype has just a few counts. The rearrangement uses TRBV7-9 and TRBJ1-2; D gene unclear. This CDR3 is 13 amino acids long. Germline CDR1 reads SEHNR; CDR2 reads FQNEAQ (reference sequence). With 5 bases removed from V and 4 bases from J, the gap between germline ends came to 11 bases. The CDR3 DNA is TGTGCCAGCAGCCTAACCGTGGGCTATGGCTACACCTTC. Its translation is CASSLTVGYGYTF.

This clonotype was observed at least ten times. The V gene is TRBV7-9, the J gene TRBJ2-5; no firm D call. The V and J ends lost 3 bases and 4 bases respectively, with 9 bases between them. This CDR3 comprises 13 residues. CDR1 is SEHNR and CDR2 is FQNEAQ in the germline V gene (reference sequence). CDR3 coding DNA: TGTGCCAGCAGCTTGGTTCTAGGAGAGACCCAGTACTTC. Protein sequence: CASSLVLGETQYF.

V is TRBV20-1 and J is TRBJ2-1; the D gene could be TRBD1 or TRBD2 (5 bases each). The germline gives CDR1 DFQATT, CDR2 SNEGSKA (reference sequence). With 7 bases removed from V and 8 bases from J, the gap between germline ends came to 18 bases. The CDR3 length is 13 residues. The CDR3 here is CSEVGPTRDEQFF. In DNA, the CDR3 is TGCAGTGAAGTGGGACCTACCAGGGATGAGCAGTTCTTC.

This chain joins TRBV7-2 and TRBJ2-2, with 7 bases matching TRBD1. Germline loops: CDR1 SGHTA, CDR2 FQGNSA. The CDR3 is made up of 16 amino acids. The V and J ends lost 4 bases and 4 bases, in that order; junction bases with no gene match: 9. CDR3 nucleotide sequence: TGTGCCAGCAGCTCACAGGGGAGCAGGGGCACCGGGGAGCTGTTTTTT. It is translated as CASSSQGSRGTGELFF.

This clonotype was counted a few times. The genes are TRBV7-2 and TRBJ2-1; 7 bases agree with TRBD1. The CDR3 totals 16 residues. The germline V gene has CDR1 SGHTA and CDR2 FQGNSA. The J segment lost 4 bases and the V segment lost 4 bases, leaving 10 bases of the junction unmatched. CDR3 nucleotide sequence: TGTGCCAGCAGCTCCCGTAGGGGGCGCGGGTACAATGAGCAGTTCTTC. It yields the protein CASSSRRGRGYNEQFF.